This TCR beta chain was identified during a study of PD-L1 blockade in urothelial cancer. Study-wide results and limits: Better progression-free and overall survival followed lower pretreatment blood clonality.

This CDR3 is 16 amino acids long. The assay was immunoSEQ multiplex PCR, and TCRdb's table has in-frame clones only and misses some. The sample records 45,000 or so clones, around 82% being singletons. A remark on this clone: Its antigen is still unknown.

This clonotype originated in a man aged 65 to 85 with urothelial cancer. The sample was PBMCs, taken around atezolizumab (anti-PD-L1) treatment. The J gene is TRBJ2-7, the V gene TRBV21-1; the table assigns TRBD2, which was not confirmed against the DNA. TRBV21-1 is marked as a pseudogene. CDR3 coding DNA: TGTGCCAGCAGCAAAGGGGAGGGGCAGAGCTCCTACGAGCAGTACTTC. It encodes CASSKGEGQSSYEQYF.